One and the same sample provided the 29 T cell receptor beta chains below, sequenced in a study of blood T cell repertoires in COVID-19. TCRdb's copy holds only in-frame clones and misses some; the assay was immunoSEQ multiplex PCR. The data hold over 350,000 clones, with roughly 90% observed a single time. Specimen: peripheral blood. These receptors were collected from a woman in her 30s with active or convalescent COVID-19.

The V call is TRBV7-9, the J call TRBJ1-6; TRBD1 agrees at 7 bases. The CDR3 loop spans 16 amino acids. Looked up from germline, CDR1 is SEHNR and CDR2 is FQNEAQ (reference sequence). Trimming took 0 bases from V and 10 from J; bases not matched to a gene: 9. In DNA, the CDR3 is TGTGCCAGCAGCTTAGCGGCAGGGGGAATAGGGTCACCCCTCCACTTT. Encoded protein: CASSLAAGGIGSPLHF.

This chain joins TRBV30 and TRBJ1-1; 9 bases are shared with TRBD1. The CDR3 consists of 14 residues. Looked up from germline, CDR1 is GTSNPN and CDR2 is SVGIG (reference sequence). Trimming cost V 5 bases and J 7 bases; bases outside gene matches: 11. The CDR3 region has the DNA TGTGCCTGGGCGACCGGGACAGGGTCCGGTGAAGCTTTCTTT. Protein sequence: CAWATGTGSGEAFF.

The rearrangement uses TRBV7-6 and TRBJ2-2; a possible D gene is TRBD1 (6 bases). This CDR3 has 14 residues. Germline CDR1 and CDR2: SGHVS and FNYEAQ. V dropped 5 bases and J dropped 2 bases, with 9 bases sitting between them. The CDR3 reads CASSQQGNTGELFF. The CDR3 bases are TGTGCCAGCAGCCAACAGGGAAACACCGGGGAGCTGTTTTTT.

The chain uses TRBV5-1 and TRBJ1-2; D not resolved. The germline V and J ends were trimmed by 2 bases and 0 bases, with 8 bases remaining between them. The germline gives CDR1 SGHRS, CDR2 YFSETQ. The CDR3 covers 14 residues. CDR3 sequence: CASSLNTANYGYTF. CDR3 nucleotide sequence: TGCGCCAGCAGCTTAAACACCGCTAACTATGGCTACACCTTC.

This clone was recorded only once. V is TRBV5-1 and J is TRBJ2-3; no firm D call. Per germline, CDR1 SGHRS and CDR2 YFSETQ. The CDR3 extends over 13 amino acids. V lost 0 bases and J lost 3, with 5 bases in between. CDR3 protein: CASSLAPTDTQYF. The CDR3 region has the DNA TGCGCCAGCAGCTTGGCCCCGACAGATACGCAGTATTTT.

The chain is built from TRBV2 and TRBJ1-5; D call uncertain. The CDR3 contains 13 residues. Germline assignment: CDR1 SNHLY and CDR2 FYNNEI. Trimming stripped 5 bases from V and 1 base from J, with 6 bases between. The CDR3 DNA sequence: TGTGCCAGCAGTCCAGGAAGCAATCAGCCCCAGCATTTT. Its protein product is CASSPGSNQPQHF. Combining the CDR3 with reference TRBV2 and TRBJ1-5 gives the whole variable domain EPEVTQTPSHQVTQMGQEVILRCVPISNHLYFYWYRQILGQKVEFLVSFYNNEISEKSEIFDDQFSVERPDGSNFTLKIRSTKLEDSAMYFCASSPGSNQPQHFGDGTRLSIL.

The chain uses TRBV11-2 and TRBJ2-1; 7 nucleotides agree with TRBD2. Unmatched junction bases numbered 6, after V lost 3 bases and J lost 4 bases. This CDR3 has 15 residues. Germline CDR1 SGHAT, CDR2 FQNNGV. The CDR3 DNA follows: TGTGCCAGCAGCTTTCCCGGGGGGACGTACAATGAGCAGTTCTTC. It specifies CASSFPGGTYNEQFF.

This chain joins TRBV9 and TRBJ2-2, with D perhaps TRBD1 (6 bases). The V and J ends lost 0 bases and 6 bases respectively, with 12 bases between them. CDR1 is SGDLS and CDR2 is YYNGEE in the germline V gene. The CDR3 spans 15 residues. The CDR3 DNA is TGTGCCAGCAGCGTAGTACAGGGTGGGTCCGGGGAGCTGTTTTTT. Amino acid sequence: CASSVVQGGSGELFF.

The chain employs TRBV5-1 and TRBJ2-5; 10 bases fit TRBD2. The ends lost 4 bases at V and 2 bases at J; junction bases unmatched: 2. CDR1 is SGHRS and CDR2 is YFSETQ in the germline V gene. The CDR3 is 14 amino acids. CDR3 residues: CASSRAGGQETQYF. CDR3 DNA sequence: TGCGCCAGCAGCAGAGCGGGGGGGCAAGAGACCCAGTACTTC.

The genes are TRBV12-5 and TRBJ2-5; 8 bases map to TRBD1. V was pared by 6 bases and J by 4 bases, with 10 bases of the junction left unmatched. The CDR3 loop spans 15 amino acids. Germline CDR1 reads LGHNT; CDR2 reads FRNRAP. The CDR3 DNA reads TGTGCTAGTGGACCGGGACAGGTTATGATAGAGACCCAGTACTTC. Amino acids: CASGPGQVMIETQYF.

V and J are TRBV27 and TRBJ1-5; no firm D call. The CDR3 has 13 amino acids. V shed 2 bases and J shed 2 bases, with 4 bases lying between them. Germline lookup yields CDR1 MNHEY and CDR2 SMNVEV (reference sequence). The CDR3 region is CASSLIGNQPQHF. CDR3 coding DNA: TGTGCCAGCAGTTTAATCGGCAATCAGCCCCAGCATTTT.

The gene calls are TRBV15 and TRBJ2-7, with 10 bases lining up with TRBD2. Per germline, CDR1 LNHNV and CDR2 YYDKDF (reference sequence). The CDR3 spans 16 residues. V shed 0 bases and J 3 bases; nucleotides not matched to a gene: 5. CDR3 nucleotide sequence: TGTGCCACCAGCAGAGAACCGGGACTAGCGCACTACGAGCAGTACTTC. Translation gives CATSREPGLAHYEQYF.

The chain combines TRBV6-5 with TRBJ2-5, with D possibly being TRBD2 (5 bases). V lost 5 bases and J lost 8, with 21 bases in between. This CDR3 has 15 amino acids. Germline lookup yields CDR1 MNHEY and CDR2 SVGAGI. CDR3 nucleotides: TGTGCCAGCAGTCCCGGATGGGAGACCTTGAGAACCCAGTACTTC. Its protein is CASSPGWETLRTQYF.

This clone has only one observation. The chain employs TRBV27 and TRBJ2-2; D is unclear. Germline V gene sequence: CDR1 MNHEY, CDR2 SMNVEV (reference sequence). CDR3 length equals 17 residues. V lost 1 base and J lost 10, with 22 bases in between. The CDR3 reads CASSLYSGSPKQAELFF. CDR3 bases: TGTGCCAGCAGTTTATATTCCGGGTCACCAAAACAAGCGGAGCTGTTTTTT.

The chain is built from TRBV5-1 and TRBJ1-1; D is possibly TRBD1 (6 bases). This CDR3 region has 15 residues. CDR1 and CDR2 (germline): SGHRS, YFSETQ. Trimming took off 1 base at V and 1 base at J, with 11 bases between the two ends. The CDR3 DNA reads as TGCGCCAGCAGCTTGAGACAGGATCGGAACACTGAAGCTTTCTTT. Encoded protein: CASSLRQDRNTEAFF. Full variable domain (outside the CDR3, taken from reference TRBV5-1 and TRBJ1-1): KAGVTQTPRYLIKTRGQQVTLSCSPISGHRSVSWYQQTPGQGLQFLFEYFSETQRNKGNFPGRFSGRQFSNSRSEMNVSTLELGDSALYLCASSLRQDRNTEAFFGQGTRLTVV.

The rearrangement joins TRBV19 to TRBJ1-1; unclear D gene. Trimming cost V 5 bases and J 7 bases, with 8 bases left between them. This CDR3 comprises 11 residues. The germline gives CDR1 LNHDA, CDR2 SQIVND (reference sequence). CDR3 nucleotide sequence: TGTGCCAGTAGTTTTCGGGGTGAAGCTTTCTTT. Its protein product is CASSFRGEAFF.

This chain links TRBV29-1 with TRBJ2-7; possibly TRBD1 for D (5 bases). The CDR3 length is 12 residues. Deletions cut 6 bases from V and 4 bases from J, with 13 bases between. Germline V CDR1 and CDR2: SQVTM, ANQGSEA. The CDR3 reads CSVLGHPYEQYF. The CDR3 nucleotides are TGCAGCGTCTTAGGACACCCTTACGAGCAGTACTTC.

This rearrangement joins TRBV2 to TRBJ1-1; a weak D match, TRBD1 (6 bases). The CDR3 loop spans 15 amino acids. Germline CDR1 is SNHLY and CDR2 is FYNNEI. Trimming took 5 bases from V and 1 from J, leaving 14 bases between them. CDR3 amino acids: CASSIHRAGNTEAFF. CDR3 nucleotides: TGTGCCAGCAGTATTCACAGGGCCGGGAACACTGAAGCTTTCTTT.

As DNA, the CDR3 is TGTGCCACCGGGGGGACAGGGGATTATAGAAACACTGAAGCTTTCTTT. Amino acid sequence: CATGGTGDYRNTEAFF. The chain combines TRBV10-3 with TRBJ1-1; 10 bases map to TRBD1. Germline CDR1 reads ENHRY; CDR2 reads SYGVKD. The CDR3 is 16 amino acids. The J segment lost 2 bases and the V segment lost 10 bases, leaving 13 bases of the junction unmatched.

The chain carries TRBV5-5 and TRBJ1-1, with D unclear. Germline values: CDR1 SGHKS, CDR2 YYEKEE (reference sequence). Trimming cost V 0 bases and J 0 bases, with 9 bases left between them. The CDR3 covers 15 residues. The CDR3 here is CASSLAHSLNTEAFF. The CDR3 DNA reads as TGTGCCAGCAGCTTGGCCCACAGCCTGAACACTGAAGCTTTCTTT.

Here the CDR3 DNA reads TGTGCCAGCAGCCAAGACTATCTCTCCTACGAGCAGTACTTC. This gives the protein CASSQDYLSYEQYF. This chain links TRBV3-1 (or the pseudogene TRBV3-2) with TRBJ2-7, with D unresolved. The germline CDR1 and CDR2 sequences are LGHDT and YNNKEL (reference sequence). Trimming cost V 0 bases and J 0 bases, with 6 bases left between them. The CDR3 spans 14 residues.

V and J are TRBV27 and TRBJ2-3; a weak D match, TRBD2 (6 bases). The CDR3 is 14 residues long. V lost 5 bases to trimming and J lost 6 bases, with 15 bases between them. Germline-derived CDR1 and CDR2 are MNHEY and SMNVEV (reference sequence). The CDR3 loop reads CASSRRLEGDTQYF. CDR3 bases: TGTGCCAGCAGTCGGCGACTAGAGGGTGATACGCAGTATTTT.

The chain couples TRBV6-1 to TRBJ1-1, with D perhaps TRBD1 (6 bases). CDR3 length: 15 residues. Deletions cut 3 bases from V and 5 bases from J, with 16 bases between. Germline CDR1 is MNHNS and CDR2 is SASEGT. The CDR3, as DNA: TGTGCCAGCAGTGACCAGGGGCACGGTGGGACTGAAGCTTTCTTT. This encodes CASSDQGHGGTEAFF.

This clone is a singleton in its sample. V and J are TRBV29-1 and TRBJ2-7; a weak D match, TRBD2 (5 bases). The V end was cut by 2 bases, the J end by 7 bases, with 12 bases between. The CDR3 loop spans 12 amino acids. Germline CDR1 is SQVTM and CDR2 is ANQGSEA. CDR3 sequence (DNA): TGCAGCGTTGAACACCGTCCGGGGGAGCAGTACTTC. Translation gives CSVEHRPGEQYF.

The count of this clone is one. This rearrangement joins TRBV3-1 (or the pseudogene TRBV3-2) to TRBJ2-7; TRBD1 might be the D (6 bases). Germline loops: CDR1 LGHDT, CDR2 YNNKEL (reference sequence). This CDR3 contains 15 residues. The V and J ends lost 3 bases and 7 bases respectively, with 19 bases between them. As DNA, the CDR3 is TGTGCCAGCAGCCACCAGGGGACGACCTTACGGGAGCAGTACTTC. Amino acid sequence: CASSHQGTTLREQYF.

This chain links TRBV5-4 with TRBJ2-7; no firm D call. Germline CDR1 reads SGHNT; CDR2 reads YYREEE (reference sequence). V lost 0 bases to trimming and J lost 3 bases, with 10 bases between them. This CDR3 is 14 amino acids long. CDR3 bases: TGTGCCAGCAGCTTGGATGCACAGATCTACGAGCAGTACTTC. It is translated as CASSLDAQIYEQYF.

This chain joins TRBV19 and TRBJ2-1, with 9 positions matching TRBD2. The CDR3 is made up of 14 amino acids. CDR1 and CDR2 from the germline V gene are LNHDA and SQIVND (reference sequence). V shed 2 bases and J 9 bases; nucleotides not matched to a gene: 5. CDR3 amino acids: CASSILREGPEQFF. As DNA, the CDR3 is TGTGCCAGTAGTATACTGCGGGAGGGCCCTGAGCAGTTCTTC.

The chain combines TRBV19 with TRBJ1-6; 8 nucleotides agree with TRBD1. V lost 7 bases to trimming and J lost 7 bases; unmatched junction nucleotides: 9. Germline CDR1 is LNHDA and CDR2 is SQIVND (reference sequence). The CDR3 loop spans 15 amino acids. The CDR3 sequence: CASNPTGAGNSPLHF. The CDR3 DNA is TGTGCCAGTAATCCGACAGGGGCCGGGAATTCACCCCTCCACTTT.

The chain employs TRBV11-2 and TRBJ2-3; possibly TRBD1 for D (5 bases). Germline V gene sequence: CDR1 SGHAT, CDR2 FQNNGV. CDR3 length: 16 amino acids. V lost 4 bases, J lost 0 bases, and 14 bases lay in between. CDR3 coding DNA: TGTGCCAGCAGCTCGTATCAGGGCCGGAGCACAGATACGCAGTATTTT. It is translated as CASSSYQGRSTDTQYF.